This TCR beta chain came from a study of blood T cell repertoires in COVID-19 (dated by TCRdb to about 2020). Looking at the study overall: The collaborator samples originated in the United States, Italy and Spain and spanned the acute and convalescent phases of COVID-19. The prospective study material was composed of cDNA or gDNA derived from T cells, B-cell-depleted T cells, or PBMCs. Deeply sampled blood TCRbeta repertoires from subjects exposed to, actively infected with, or recovered from COVID-19 were included in the dataset. The repertoires were made available in a free public database intended to serve as a resource for research on the immune response to SARS-CoV-2. The samples were drawn from the first 160 participants of the ongoing ImmuneRACE study and from 1,254 subjects provided by 6 global collaborators. Nearly every sample came with metadata listing a de-identified subject ID, COVID-19 status, age in years and sex. Where available, HLA class I and class II types were obtained from metadata supplied by the sample provider rather than from assay-based typing. The paper as a whole reports these results and caveats: The amount of clinical and demographic metadata varied by source and participant and was provided uncurated.

The junction shows trimming of 2 bases on V and 4 bases on J, plus 18 bases between the germline ends. From the cysteine through the phenylalanine, the CDR3 covers 17 amino acids. Only the CDR3 portion is preserved as DNA: 51 bases, with reading frame beginning at the first base. As encoded in the germline V gene, CDR1 is MNHNS while CDR2 is SASEGT. Each collaborating institution followed its own protocols to collect whole blood in K2EDTA tubes. For TCRbeta analysis, collaborators shipped samples in one of three forms: frozen whole blood, isolated PBMCs, or DNA extracted from either of those sample types. This clone was found a few times. It lacks a known antigen. No base qualities exist here, and no much larger clone lies one base off it. The immunoSEQ Assay, a bias-controlled multiplex PCR, was used to amplify TCRbeta CDR3 regions from genomic DNA. The paper's data handling went like this. The number of nucleated cells in each sample was estimated from the amplification of reference gene primers within the assay. To quantify the absolute abundance of each unique TCRbeta CDR3 rearrangement, sequence reads were collapsed and filtered. For each sample, productive Simpson clonality was calculated by taking the square root of Simpson's diversity index across productive rearrangements. TCRdb retrieved this table from immuneACCESS and kept in-frame rearrangements only. Not all clones are present; in checked studies, unresolved V genes account for under half, and no reason is known for the remainder. V, J and clone size reflect that table, while D and trimming were determined from the DNA. Recorded for this sample are about 35,000 clones; 83% of them occurred a single time. The ten largest clonotypes hold approximately 4% of the sample.

The receptor chain draws on TRBV6-1 and TRBJ1-3; D gene: possibly TRBD1, on 5 matching bases. Sequencing was carried out using peripheral blood. The source is a man in his forties or fifties with acute or convalescent COVID-19. In nucleotides, the sequence is TGTGCCAGCAGTGAACACCACCGGGAGTCAGGGGGAAACACCATATATTTT. Its protein product is CASSEHHRESGGNTIYF.